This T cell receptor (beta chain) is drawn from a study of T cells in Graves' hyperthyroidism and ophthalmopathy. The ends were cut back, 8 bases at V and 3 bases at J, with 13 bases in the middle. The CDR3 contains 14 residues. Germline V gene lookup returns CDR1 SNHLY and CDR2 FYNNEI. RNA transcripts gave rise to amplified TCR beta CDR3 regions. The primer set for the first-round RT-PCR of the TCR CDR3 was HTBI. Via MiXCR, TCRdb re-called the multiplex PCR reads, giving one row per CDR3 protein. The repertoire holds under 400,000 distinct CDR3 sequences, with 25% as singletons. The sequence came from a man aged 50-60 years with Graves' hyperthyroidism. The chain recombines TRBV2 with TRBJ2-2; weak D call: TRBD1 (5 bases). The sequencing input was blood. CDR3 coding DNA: TGTGCCAGCTCTCAGGGTTCGGACACCGGGGAGCTGTTTTTT. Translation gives CASSQGSDTGELFF.